The 28 T cell receptor beta chains given below trace back to one sample, sequenced in a study of technical replicates of blood from several donors. Using immunoSEQ multiplex PCR, the repertoire was profiled, and TCRdb retains in-frame clones only, with some absent. The table has 70,000 or so clones, less than 99% seen once. Sequencing input: T cells isolated from PBMCs. These receptors were taken from a human donor in good health.

V gene TRBV2 combines with J gene TRBJ2-5; 7 positions agree with TRBD2. The CDR3 runs to 15 residues. Germline V CDR1 and CDR2: SNHLY, FYNNEI. V dropped 7 bases and J dropped 5; count of bases not matched to a gene: 13. The CDR3 sequence is CASIKAGAVSETQYF. DNA for the CDR3: TGTGCCAGCATTAAGGCGGGAGCAGTTTCGGAGACCCAGTACTTC.

The genes are TRBV11-2 and TRBJ2-7; perhaps TRBD2 as D (6 bases). CDR3 length equals 14 residues. Germline CDR1 reads SGHAT; CDR2 reads FQNNGV. V lost 1 base and J lost 4, with 11 bases in between. The CDR3 reads CASSLAGREYEQYF. CDR3 coding DNA: TGTGCCAGCAGCTTAGCGGGCCGGGAGTACGAGCAGTACTTC.

The rearrangement links TRBV27 to TRBJ2-7; the D gene is possibly TRBD2 (6 bases). The germline V and J ends were trimmed by 6 bases and 1 base, with 16 bases remaining between them. Germline assignment: CDR1 MNHEY and CDR2 SMNVEV (reference sequence). There are 15 residues in the CDR3. The CDR3, as DNA: TGTGCCAGCAGCCCCATTGGGAGGAGGTCCTACGAGCAGTACTTC. It codes for CASSPIGRRSYEQYF.

This rearrangement joins TRBV11-2 to TRBJ2-1; D unclear. This CDR3 is built from 13 residues. Germline V gene sequence: CDR1 SGHAT, CDR2 FQNNGV. Trimming stripped 5 bases from V and 2 bases from J, with 7 bases between. This CDR3 is CASSPHPYNEQFF. In DNA form, the CDR3 reads TGTGCCAGCAGCCCACACCCCTACAATGAGCAGTTCTTC.

The V call is TRBV9, the J call TRBJ2-5, with 9 bases fitting TRBD2. The germline gives CDR1 SGDLS, CDR2 YYNGEE. With 4 bases clipped from V and 4 bases from J, the junction kept 8 bases outside the gene matches. CDR3 length: 15 residues. The DNA for the CDR3 is TGTGCCAGCAGCCACTCCCTTAGCGGGAGAGAGACCCAGTACTTC. Protein: CASSHSLSGRETQYF. The variable domain in full, with the rest retrieved from reference TRBV9 and TRBJ2-5, is DSGVTQTPKHLITATGQRVTLRCSPRSGDLSVYWYQQSLDQGLQFLIQYYNGEERAKGNILERFSAQQFPDLHSELNLSSLELGDSALYFCASSHSLSGRETQYFGPGTRLLVL.

The chain carries TRBV25-1 and TRBJ1-1, with D uncertain. CDR1 is MGHDK and CDR2 is SYGVNS in the germline V gene. CDR3 size: 14 residues. Trimming removed 8 bases at V and 1 base at J, with 14 bases between. The CDR3 nucleotides are TGTGCCAGCCGCTCTGCGACTGCGAACACTGAAGCTTTCTTT. This gives the protein CASRSATANTEAFF.

This clone was counted once. This chain uses TRBV19 with TRBJ2-7; TRBD1 matches 11 bases. V lost 9 bases to trimming and J lost 3 bases; unmatched junction nucleotides: 10. CDR3 length equals 15 residues. CDR1 is LNHDA and CDR2 is SQIVND in the germline V gene (reference sequence). CDR3 sequence: CASTFTGTGGYEQYF. Written as DNA, the CDR3 is TGTGCCAGCACTTTTACCGGGACAGGGGGCTACGAGCAGTACTTC.

The J gene is TRBJ2-3, the V gene TRBV6-5; 12 bases fit TRBD2. This CDR3 has 15 amino acids. Germline loops: CDR1 MNHEY, CDR2 SVGAGI. Unmatched junction bases numbered 2, after V lost 6 bases and J lost 1 base. CDR3 nucleotides: TGTGCCAGCAGGTGGACTAGCGGGGGCACAGATACGCAGTATTTT. It is translated as CASRWTSGGTDTQYF.

This sequence joins TRBV5-1 and TRBJ2-7, with 7 bases lining up with TRBD1. V lost 3 bases to trimming and J lost 3 bases; unmatched junction nucleotides: 9. Germline V lookup: CDR1 SGHRS, CDR2 YFSETQ. There are 15 residues in the CDR3. The DNA of the CDR3 is TGCGCCAGCAGCTGGGGACAGACCTCACACTACGAGCAGTACTTC. It codes for CASSWGQTSHYEQYF.

The V and J genes are TRBV10-2 and TRBJ2-3, with TRBD1 matching 8 bases. The CDR3 consists of 17 residues. V gave up 1 base and J gave up 2 bases; unmatched junction bases: 8. Germline CDR1 reads WSHSY; CDR2 reads SAAADI. In DNA, the CDR3 is TGCGCCAGCAGTGAGTTGGCAGGGGGCGCCTTCACAGATACGCAGTATTTT. Translated: CASSELAGGAFTDTQYF.

V usage is TRBV9 and J usage is TRBJ2-1; maybe TRBD2 (5 bases). The germline CDR1 and CDR2 sequences are SGDLS and YYNGEE. The length of the CDR3 is 16 residues. Trimming removed 3 bases at V and 0 bases at J, with 13 bases between. The CDR3 sequence: CASSASPGSSYNEQFF. The CDR3 DNA sequence: TGTGCCAGCAGCGCAAGTCCGGGGAGCTCCTACAATGAGCAGTTCTTC. The entire variable domain, with the rest obtained from reference TRBV9 and TRBJ2-1, is as follows: DSGVTQTPKHLITATGQRVTLRCSPRSGDLSVYWYQQSLDQGLQFLIQYYNGEERAKGNILERFSAQQFPDLHSELNLSSLELGDSALYFCASSASPGSSYNEQFFGPGTRLTVL.

The chain carries TRBV4-3 and TRBJ2-7, with TRBD2 as a possible D gene (5 bases). V was cut by 0 bases and J by 3 bases, with 15 bases left in between. Per the germline V gene, CDR1 is LGHNA and CDR2 is YSLEER. The CDR3 has 16 amino acids. CDR3 DNA sequence: TGCGCCAGCAGCCAAGATAGTACGGGGTTTAGCTACGAGCAGTACTTC. Amino acid sequence: CASSQDSTGFSYEQYF.

The V call is TRBV2, the J call TRBJ2-1; tentative D call: TRBD2 (6 bases). The germline V gene has CDR1 SNHLY and CDR2 FYNNEI. Trimming left V 5 bases short and J 7 bases short, with 24 bases between. There are 17 residues in the CDR3. This CDR3 is CASSPTLGTGPRNEQFF. CDR3 coding DNA: TGTGCCAGCAGTCCTACTTTGGGGACTGGTCCTAGGAATGAGCAGTTCTTC. Full variable domain (missing parts from reference TRBV2 and TRBJ2-1): EPEVTQTPSHQVTQMGQEVILRCVPISNHLYFYWYRQILGQKVEFLVSFYNNEISEKSEIFDDQFSVERPDGSNFTLKIRSTKLEDSAMYFCASSPTLGTGPRNEQFFGPGTRLTVL.

The rearrangement joins TRBV4-1 to TRBJ1-3, with D hard to call. Germline CDR1 reads MGHRA; CDR2 reads YSYEKL. The V and J ends lost 1 base and 0 bases respectively, with 4 bases between them. The CDR3 covers 14 residues. The CDR3 nucleotides are TGCGCCAGCAGCCAAGTGAGCTCTGGAAACACCATATATTTT. Encoded protein: CASSQVSSGNTIYF.

V gene TRBV13 combines with J gene TRBJ2-1, with 7 bases matching TRBD1. J gave up 7 bases and V 2 bases, and 8 bases lay outside the gene matches. CDR1 is PRHDT and CDR2 is FYEKMQ in the germline V gene (reference sequence). The CDR3 runs to 15 residues. In DNA, the CDR3 is TGTGCCAGCAGCTTACTACAGGGGAAGAGGAATGAGCAGTTCTTC. This sequence encodes CASSLLQGKRNEQFF. Combining the CDR3 with reference TRBV13 and TRBJ2-1 gives the whole variable domain AAGVIQSPRHLIKEKRETATLKCYPIPRHDTVYWYQQGPGQDPQFLISFYEKMQSDKGSIPDRFSAQQFSDYHSELNMSSLELGDSALYFCASSLLQGKRNEQFFGPGTRLTVL.

This chain uses TRBV7-2 with TRBJ1-1; TRBD1 matches 7 bases. There are 12 residues in the CDR3. CDR1 is SGHTA, CDR2 FQGNSA, per germline. V was pared by 11 bases and J by 9 bases, with 12 bases of the junction left unmatched. CDR3 residues: CAVRQGQSKAFF. The CDR3 region has the DNA TGTGCCGTTAGACAGGGACAGTCGAAAGCTTTCTTT.

The chain couples TRBV11-3 to TRBJ2-2, with 10 bases aligning to TRBD2. V dropped 0 bases and J dropped 7; count of bases not matched to a gene: 5. This CDR3 is 16 amino acids long. Germline CDR1 is SGHNT and CDR2 is YENEEA. The CDR3 DNA reads TGTGCCAGCAGCTTAGAAAGCGGGAGGGCCCACGGGGAGCTGTTTTTT. Its translation: CASSLESGRAHGELFF.

This chain links TRBV7-9 with TRBJ2-3; D is possibly TRBD2 (5 bases). The length of the CDR3 is 14 residues. The V gene's germline CDR1 is SEHNR and CDR2 FQNEAQ (reference sequence). V gave up 4 bases and J gave up 2 bases, with 10 bases separating them. This CDR3 is CASSSQRITDTQYF. CDR3 DNA sequence: TGTGCCAGCAGCTCCCAGCGGATCACAGATACGCAGTATTTT.

This chain uses TRBV28 with TRBJ2-5, with a possible D match to TRBD1 (5 bases). This CDR3 contains 13 residues. Germline values: CDR1 MDHEN, CDR2 SYDVKM. V was pared by 5 bases and J by 0 bases, with 7 bases between. The CDR3 DNA sequence: TGTGCCAGCAGTATCAGGGACCAAGAGACCCAGTACTTC. Its translation is CASSIRDQETQYF.

This rearrangement joins TRBV6-5 to TRBJ2-1, with 8 nucleotides matching TRBD2. Trimming removed 2 bases from V and 10 bases from J; junction bases left unmatched: 7. The CDR3 covers 14 residues. The germline CDR1 and CDR2 sequences are MNHEY and SVGAGI. CDR3 coding DNA: TGTGCCAGCAGTTACGAGGCACGGGGGGGGGAGCAGTTCTTC. Protein: CASSYEARGGEQFF.

The V and J genes are TRBV6-6 and TRBJ1-2; D gene unclear. The CDR3 totals 14 residues. The germline CDR1 and CDR2 sequences are MNHNY and SVGAGI (reference sequence). V shed 4 bases and J shed 0 bases, with 9 bases lying between them. The CDR3, as DNA: TGTGCCAGCAGTTTAGCCACCCCTAACTATGGCTACACCTTC. Amino acid sequence: CASSLATPNYGYTF.

This rearrangement joins TRBV9 to TRBJ1-2, with 7 bases fitting TRBD1. This CDR3 is 17 amino acids long. V dropped 3 bases and J dropped 8; count of bases not matched to a gene: 19. Germline loops: CDR1 SGDLS, CDR2 YYNGEE. The CDR3 sequence: CASSDSGTAAIRYGYTF. Here the CDR3 DNA reads TGTGCCAGCAGCGACTCCGGGACAGCGGCCATCCGGTACGGCTACACCTTC.

The rearrangement joins TRBV19 to TRBJ2-7; 9 bases line up with TRBD2. Germline-derived CDR1 and CDR2 are LNHDA and SQIVND (reference sequence). The CDR3 length is 13 residues. V trimming: 10 bases; J trimming: 3 bases; junction bases outside the gene matches: 7. Written as DNA, the CDR3 is TGTGCCACCAAGGGACTAGCTTTCTACGAGCAGTACTTC. Translated: CATKGLAFYEQYF.

This clone has just one count. The chain uses TRBV30 and TRBJ2-7; the match to TRBD2 covers 11 bases. The germline V gene has CDR1 GTSNPN and CDR2 SVGIG (reference sequence). V trimming: 0 bases; J trimming: 3 bases; junction bases outside the gene matches: 4. This CDR3 spans 15 amino acids. CDR3 in DNA: TGTGCCTGGAGTGTGACTAGCGGGGTCTACTACGAGCAGTACTTC. Amino acid sequence: CAWSVTSGVYYEQYF.

This chain uses TRBV29-1 with TRBJ1-3; 7 positions match TRBD1. The CDR3 sequence is 13 residues long. Germline V gene lookup returns CDR1 SQVTM and CDR2 ANQGSEA. The V gene end was trimmed by 6 bases and the J gene end by 3 bases; junction bases not matched to a gene: 5. The chain's CDR3 is CSVLGQLGNTIYF. CDR3 DNA: TGCAGCGTGTTGGGACAGCTTGGAAACACCATATATTTT. The variable domain in full, completed from reference TRBV29-1 and TRBJ1-3, reads SAVISQKPSRDICQRGTSLTIQCQVDSQVTMMFWYRQQPGQSLTLIATANQGSEATYESGFVIDKFPISRPNLTFSTLTVSNMSPEDSSIYLCSVLGQLGNTIYFGEGSWLTVV.

The rearrangement links TRBV5-1 to TRBJ1-1; TRBD1 matches 9 bases. The CDR3 sequence is 15 residues long. Germline V gene data show CDR1 as SGHRS and CDR2 as YFSETQ. V lost 5 bases, J lost 4 bases, and 9 bases stayed unmatched. The CDR3 here is CASRALTGGSTEAFF. Written as DNA, the CDR3 is TGCGCCAGCAGGGCCCTGACAGGGGGTAGCACTGAAGCTTTCTTT.

The chain couples TRBV19 to TRBJ1-5; D is ambiguous. Between the trimmed V and J ends, which lost 5 bases and 1 base, there was a span of 6 bases. Germline CDR1 is LNHDA and CDR2 is SQIVND (reference sequence). The CDR3 is 13 residues long. CDR3 loop: CASSVQSNQPQHF. The CDR3 nucleotides read TGTGCCAGTAGTGTACAGAGCAATCAGCCCCAGCATTTT.

The V and J genes are TRBV6-5 and TRBJ2-7; 12 bases fit TRBD1. J was trimmed by 6 bases and V by 5 bases; bases with no gene match: 2. There are 13 residues in the CDR3. The germline V gene has CDR1 MNHEY and CDR2 SVGAGI. The CDR3 DNA reads TGTGCCAGCAGTGGGACAGGGGGCTTCGAGCAGTACTTC. As protein: CASSGTGGFEQYF.